This T cell receptor beta chain was obtained from a study of monozygotic twins with inflammatory bowel disease. Notes on the study in general: With inverse Simpson as the measure, TCRbeta diversity was lower in IBD patients than in healthy co-twins.

CDR3 length: 14 amino acids. CDR1 is ENHRY, CDR2 SYGVKD, per germline. On this clonotype itself: The antigen is not known.

The unique tags termed UMIs, each holding a 6-nucleotide sample barcode, were added by means of template switching. TCRdb re-called the 5' RACE reads; one entry per CDR3 protein, DNA not given. Its listing shows nearly 450,000 distinct CDR3 sequences. The sequence was obtained from a human donor with ulcerative colitis or Crohn's disease, or a healthy co-twin of an affected twin (not recorded which). V and J are TRBV10-3 and TRBJ1-6; no DNA is available, so the TRBD1 call from TCRdb remains unchecked. The sequenced sample consisted of blood. The CDR3 loop is CAISAGTKDSPLHF.